These T cell receptor beta chains were read from a single sample in a study of graft-versus-host responses after intestinal transplantation. Here immunoSEQ multiplex PCR was the method, and the copy in TCRdb shows in-frame clones only, minus some. The table records some 70,000 clones, roughly 90% of them present only once. Here the sequenced sample was bone marrow, taken 734 days after intestinal transplantation. These receptors were taken from a human patient who received an intestinal transplant, so some T cells may come from the graft donor. The CDR3 runs from the conserved cysteine through the conserved F or W. Each record gives: clone size, D gene, J gene, V gene, CDR3 DNA, CDR3 protein. D genes are given only for firm matches. The listing skips clone size in some rows; elsewhere it reads once, few, many or a size class.

abundance: -; d_gene: -; j_gene: TRBJ1-1; v_gene: TRBV5-6; CDR3nt: TGTGCCAGCAGCCTGCCCCCCCCGACTGAAGCTTTCTTT; CDR3aa: CASSLPPPTEAFF
abundance: -; d_gene: -; j_gene: TRBJ2-3; v_gene: TRBV6-5; CDR3nt: TGTGCCAGCAGTTACGGGGAGGGGGCGGGAGATACGCAGTATTTT; CDR3aa: CASSYGEGAGDTQYF
abundance: -; d_gene: -; j_gene: TRBJ1-4; v_gene: TRBV27; CDR3nt: TGTGCCAGCAGTTTATATGGACAAAGGGGGTATGAAAAACTGTTTTTT; CDR3aa: CASSLYGQRGYEKLFF
abundance: -; d_gene: TRBD2; j_gene: TRBJ2-3; v_gene: TRBV5-4; CDR3nt: TGTGCCAGCAGCTTACGGGAGGACACAGATACGCAGTATTTT; CDR3aa: CASSLREDTDTQYF
abundance: -; d_gene: -; j_gene: TRBJ2-1; v_gene: TRBV11-1; CDR3nt: TGTGCCAGCAGCGGTAAATTAGGGCAGTTCTTC; CDR3aa: CASSGKLGQFF
abundance: few; d_gene: -; j_gene: TRBJ1-1; v_gene: TRBV28; CDR3nt: TGTGCCAGCAGGATCGTGAACACTGAAGCTTTCTTT; CDR3aa: CASRIVNTEAFF
abundance: -; d_gene: -; j_gene: TRBJ1-2; v_gene: TRBV7-4; CDR3nt: TGTGCCAGCAGCGGTAACACCTACTATGGCTACACCTTC; CDR3aa: CASSGNTYYGYTF
abundance: -; d_gene: -; j_gene: TRBJ1-1; v_gene: TRBV2; CDR3nt: TGTGCCAGCAGTGAATACGGGGGGCGGACTGAAGCTTTCTTT; CDR3aa: CASSEYGGRTEAFF
abundance: -; d_gene: -; j_gene: TRBJ2-1; v_gene: TRBV6-6; CDR3nt: TGTGCCAGCAGTTACTCAGCAGGGGATTCCTACAATGAGCAGTTCTTC; CDR3aa: CASSYSAGDSYNEQFF
abundance: -; d_gene: TRBD1; j_gene: TRBJ1-2; v_gene: TRBV18; CDR3nt: TGTGCCAGCTCACTAACTAACCGGGACAGCCCATATGGCTACACCTTC; CDR3aa: CASSLTNRDSPYGYTF
abundance: -; d_gene: TRBD1; j_gene: TRBJ2-3; v_gene: TRBV29-1; CDR3nt: TGCAGCGCTGGGGACAGGGTCACAGATACGCAGTATTTT; CDR3aa: CSAGDRVTDTQYF
abundance: -; d_gene: -; j_gene: TRBJ1-1; v_gene: TRBV9; CDR3nt: TGTGCCAGCAGCGTAAACATGGGGATGGGGAACACTGAAGCTTTCTTT; CDR3aa: CASSVNMGMGNTEAFF
abundance: -; d_gene: TRBD2; j_gene: TRBJ2-1; v_gene: TRBV7-9; CDR3nt: TGTGCCAGCAGCTCCGGGACTAGCAGCTACAATGAGCAGTTCTTC; CDR3aa: CASSSGTSSYNEQFF
abundance: -; d_gene: TRBD2; j_gene: TRBJ2-2; v_gene: TRBV10-3; CDR3nt: TGTGCCACGGGACTAGCCGTCGGGGAGCTGTTTTTT; CDR3aa: CATGLAVGELFF
abundance: -; d_gene: -; j_gene: TRBJ1-4; v_gene: TRBV14; CDR3nt: TGTGCCAGCAGCCAAGAGGAGCCCAGATGGCGGGAAAAACTGTTTTTT; CDR3aa: CASSQEEPRWREKLFF
abundance: -; d_gene: -; j_gene: TRBJ2-7; v_gene: TRBV7-9; CDR3nt: TGTGCCAGCAGCTTCCCCCGACGGGAACCTGCCGAGCAGTACTTC; CDR3aa: CASSFPRREPAEQYF
abundance: -; d_gene: -; j_gene: TRBJ1-5; v_gene: TRBV5-4; CDR3nt: TGTGCCAGCAGCTTCGGGGCACCAGATCAGCCCCAGCATTTT; CDR3aa: CASSFGAPDQPQHF
abundance: -; d_gene: -; j_gene: TRBJ2-1; v_gene: TRBV4-1; CDR3nt: TGCGCCAGCAGCCAAGATCCGACTACGAGGAATGAGCAGTTCTTC; CDR3aa: CASSQDPTTRNEQFF
abundance: -; d_gene: -; j_gene: TRBJ1-5; v_gene: TRBV19; CDR3nt: TGTGCCAGTAGTTTCGTCAGCAATCAGCCCCAGCATTTT; CDR3aa: CASSFVSNQPQHF